This entry concerns a single T cell receptor beta chain. Its specificity is not known. The sample has other DNA sequences that encode this CDR3 too. The CDR3 spans 15 residues. Germline assignment: CDR1 SGHRS and CDR2 YFSETQ. V lost 0 bases and J 0 bases, leaving 7 bases between the germline ends. Assay used: immunoSEQ multiplex PCR; TCRdb lists only in-frame clones, some missing. The table includes 75,000 to 80,000 clones, over 70% detected once. The data were taken from a study of OX40 agonist ivuxolimab in advanced cancers. Study context: Administration of intravenous ivuxolimab to patients occurred every 2 weeks at 0.01 to 10 mg/kg. The study enrolled dose-escalation patients with hepatocellular carcinoma, melanoma, renal cell or head and neck cancer. Study findings and constraints: Among the nonresponders, some also had low normalized T-cell clonal expansion. The study did not work out the antigen specificity of the expanded peripheral T cells.

The TCR sequence derives from an adult with an advanced solid tumor such as melanoma, head and neck, liver or kidney cancer. Source: CD4+ or CD8+ T cells sorted from blood, taken in a trial of the OX40 agonist ivuxolimab. The chain is built from TRBV5-1 and TRBJ1-3; D call uncertain. CDR3 nucleotide sequence: TGCGCCAGCAGCTTGGCGGGAGACTCTGGAAACACCATATATTTT. Its translation: CASSLAGDSGNTIYF.